The 11 T cell receptor beta chains below were found in one sample sequenced in a study of control samples from healthy donors and cancer patients (TCRdb year 2020). The library was made by the immunoSEQ multiplex PCR assay. Imported from immuneACCESS, the table was reduced by TCRdb to in-frame sequences with V and J called. These copies leave out some clones; in studies compared against another copy, an unresolved V gene accounts for under half, and the cause of the remainder is not known. This sample comprises approximately 140,000 clones, 94% of them detected only once. About an eighth of the sample is held by the ten biggest clonotypes. The sample taken for sequencing was blood. The source is a man aged 40-50 years in good health.

The rearrangement joins TRBV6-6 to TRBJ2-7; possible D gene TRBD1, 5 bases. V was clipped by 0 bases and J by 6 bases, with 9 bases between them. The CDR3 totals 13 residues. CDR1 is MNHNY, CDR2 SVGAGI, per germline (reference sequence). CDR3 bases: TGTGCCAGCAGTTACTCTGACAGCACCGAGCAGTACTTC. Translating gives CASSYSDSTEQYF.

The chain joins TRBV27 to TRBJ1-2, with no clear D. Germline values: CDR1 MNHEY, CDR2 SMNVEV (reference sequence). V was shortened by 1 base and J by 4 bases, with 7 bases between the two germline ends. The CDR3 is 13 amino acids. The CDR3 loop reads CASSLYRSYGYTF. The CDR3 nucleotides are TGTGCCAGCAGTTTATACAGATCCTATGGCTACACCTTC.

The J gene is TRBJ1-5, the V gene TRBV6-2 or TRBV6-3; 8 nucleotides agree with TRBD1. The CDR3 sequence is 16 residues long. V was clipped by 2 bases and J by 6 bases; unmatched bases: 9. Germline V CDR1 and CDR2: MNHEY, SVGEGT. CDR3 sequence: CASSYVDRVMSQPQHF. CDR3 bases: TGTGCCAGCAGTTACGTGGACAGGGTTATGAGTCAGCCCCAGCATTTT.

This clone appeared a single time. This rearrangement joins TRBV6-5 to TRBJ2-7, with 14 bases aligning to TRBD2. V lost 6 bases to trimming and J lost 7 bases; unmatched junction nucleotides: 8. Germline assignment: CDR1 MNHEY and CDR2 SVGAGI. The CDR3 has 15 amino acids. The CDR3: CASSPGLAGGEEQYF. The DNA of the CDR3 is TGTGCCAGCAGCCCCGGACTAGCGGGAGGTGAGGAGCAGTACTTC.

The chain combines TRBV15 with TRBJ2-2, with a tentative D call TRBD2 (5 bases). V was clipped by 4 bases and J by 1 base, with 7 bases between them. The germline gives CDR1 LNHNV, CDR2 YYDKDF (reference sequence). CDR3 length: 14 amino acids. CDR3 loop: CATSIRGNTGELFF. CDR3 bases: TGTGCCACCAGCATACGGGGGAACACCGGGGAGCTGTTTTTT.

The chain joins TRBV27 to TRBJ1-2, with D maybe TRBD1 (5 bases). CDR3 length: 13 residues. CDR1 and CDR2 (germline): MNHEY, SMNVEV (reference sequence). Trimming stripped 3 bases from V and 4 bases from J, with 9 bases between. The CDR3 spells CASSFGATYGYTF. In DNA form, the CDR3 reads TGTGCCAGCAGTTTTGGGGCGACCTATGGCTACACCTTC.

The V and J genes are TRBV10-3 and TRBJ1-1; perhaps TRBD1 as D (5 bases). V lost 11 bases and J lost 2, with 15 bases in between. CDR1 is ENHRY and CDR2 is SYGVKD in the germline V gene. The CDR3 is made up of 13 amino acids. The CDR3: CAAQPTDNTEAFF. Here the CDR3 DNA reads TGTGCCGCCCAACCGACAGACAACACTGAAGCTTTCTTT.

The V and J genes are TRBV5-5 and TRBJ1-3; D not certain. CDR1 and CDR2 (germline): SGHKS, YYEKEE (reference sequence). The CDR3 extends over 13 amino acids. The V and J ends lost 4 bases and 7 bases respectively, with 12 bases between them. In nucleotides, the CDR3 is TGTGCCAGCAGCACCTTAATCAGCAACACCATATATTTT. Translating it yields CASSTLISNTIYF.

The chain recombines TRBV2 with TRBJ2-7; TRBD1 agrees at 7 bases. CDR1 is SNHLY, CDR2 FYNNEI, per germline. The CDR3 runs 15 residues. Trimming took 3 bases from V and 4 from J; bases not matched to a gene: 9. The CDR3, as DNA: TGTGCCAGCAGTGAGGGCAGGGGGTGGGTATACGAGCAGTACTTC. Its translation: CASSEGRGWVYEQYF.

This sequence joins TRBV24-1 and TRBJ2-7; D possibly uses TRBD1 or TRBD2 (5 bases each). Germline V gives CDR1 KGHDR, CDR2 SFDVKD. This CDR3 comprises 13 residues. V was shortened by 0 bases and J by 5 bases, with 7 bases between the two germline ends. CDR3 sequence (DNA): TGTGCCACCAGTGATTTGGGGGGAAACGAGCAGTACTTC. Translated: CATSDLGGNEQYF.

This clone came up once. The chain has TRBV7-9 and TRBJ1-2; TRBD1 is a possible D gene (5 bases). V lost 5 bases, J lost 3 bases, and 13 bases lay in between. The CDR3 is 14 residues long. CDR1 is SEHNR and CDR2 is FQNEAQ in the germline V gene (reference sequence). CDR3 amino acids: CASSPLGTDYGYTF. The CDR3 DNA sequence: TGTGCCAGCAGCCCCCTGGGGACGGACTATGGCTACACCTTC.